A selection of T cell receptor beta chains follows, all from one sample in a study of blood T cell repertoires in COVID-19. Libraries were prepared by immunoSEQ multiplex PCR; TCRdb keeps only in-frame clonotypes and omits some of them. The sample records about 160,000 clones, over 80% being singletons. The material sequenced was peripheral blood. The receptors shown here come from a woman between 45 and 65 years old with acute or convalescent COVID-19. CDR3s include the opening cysteine and the closing phenylalanine or tryptophan. Fields, in order: clone size, V gene, D gene, J gene, CDR3 DNA, CDR3 protein. The D gene is left open where the match is weak. Clone size is not always given. Where it is, it says once, few, many or a class for expanded clones.

clone size: NA; V gene: TRBV11-1; D gene: TRBD1; J gene: TRBJ2-6; CDR3 DNA: TGTGCCAGCAGCCCCCAGGACAGGGTAGTAGCCAACGTCCTGACTTTC; CDR3 protein: CASSPQDRVVANVLTF
clone size: NA; V gene: TRBV5-1; D gene: TRBD2; J gene: TRBJ2-2; CDR3 DNA: TGCGCCAGCAGCGCAGCGGGACTAGCCAACACCGGGGAGCTGTTTTTT; CDR3 protein: CASSAAGLANTGELFF
clone size: NA; V gene: TRBV5-5; D gene: TRBD1; J gene: TRBJ2-7; CDR3 DNA: TGTGCCAGCAGCGAACGGACAGGGGAAACCTACGAGCAGTACTTC; CDR3 protein: CASSERTGETYEQYF
clone size: once; V gene: TRBV7-9; D gene: TRBD2; J gene: TRBJ2-1; CDR3 DNA: TGTGCCAGCGGAACTAGCGCTTCCTACAATGAGCAGTTCTTC; CDR3 protein: CASGTSASYNEQFF
clone size: once; V gene: TRBV30; D gene: NA; J gene: TRBJ1-1; CDR3 DNA: TGTGCCTGGAGTGTAAGCAGGGGCACTGAAGCTTTCTTT; CDR3 protein: CAWSVSRGTEAFF
clone size: NA; V gene: TRBV3-1/TRBV3-2; D gene: TRBD1; J gene: TRBJ1-2; CDR3 DNA: TGTGCCAGCAGCCAAGCTCCTCCAAAGGGACAGCTTGATTTC; CDR3 protein: CASSQAPPKGQLDF
clone size: NA; V gene: TRBV7-3; D gene: NA; J gene: TRBJ2-2; CDR3 DNA: TGTGCCAGCAGCCCGGAGGGGAACACCGGGGAGCTGTTTTTT; CDR3 protein: CASSPEGNTGELFF
clone size: once; V gene: TRBV5-1; D gene: NA; J gene: TRBJ1-1; CDR3 DNA: TGCGCCAGCAGCCTAGACAGAGACACTGAAGCTTTCTTT; CDR3 protein: CASSLDRDTEAFF
clone size: once; V gene: TRBV28; D gene: NA; J gene: TRBJ1-1; CDR3 DNA: TGTGCCAGCAGGATAGTAGGAGCCTCCAACACTGAAGCTTTCTTT; CDR3 protein: CASRIVGASNTEAFF
clone size: NA; V gene: TRBV30; D gene: NA; J gene: TRBJ2-1; CDR3 DNA: TGTGCCTGGAGTTACGGGGTCTCCTACAATGAGCAGTTCTTC; CDR3 protein: CAWSYGVSYNEQFF
clone size: few; V gene: TRBV10-1; D gene: NA; J gene: TRBJ1-1; CDR3 DNA: TGCGCCAGCAGTGAGTCGCCAGGGTCGTCGGCTTTCTTT; CDR3 protein: CASSESPGSSAFF
clone size: NA; V gene: TRBV30; D gene: NA; J gene: TRBJ2-7; CDR3 DNA: TGTGCCTGGAATGGGCAGTCCTACGAGCAGTACTTC; CDR3 protein: CAWNGQSYEQYF
clone size: NA; V gene: TRBV19; D gene: TRBD1; J gene: TRBJ1-1; CDR3 DNA: TGTGCCAGTAGTATCACTTACAGGGGCACTGAAGCTTTCTTT; CDR3 protein: CASSITYRGTEAFF
clone size: NA; V gene: TRBV30; D gene: TRBD1; J gene: TRBJ1-6; CDR3 DNA: TGTGCCTGGAGTGCCCAGTACCCGGGACAGGGATCACCCCTCCACTTT; CDR3 protein: CAWSAQYPGQGSPLHF
clone size: NA; V gene: TRBV6-2/TRBV6-3; D gene: TRBD2; J gene: TRBJ2-7; CDR3 DNA: TGTGCCAGCAGCAGTACCGGGACTAGCGACCTCTCCTACGAGCAGTACTTC; CDR3 protein: CASSSTGTSDLSYEQYF
clone size: once; V gene: TRBV6-5; D gene: NA; J gene: TRBJ1-1; CDR3 DNA: TGTGCCAGCAGTTCGGGGGGGGACACTGAAGCTTTCTTT; CDR3 protein: CASSSGGDTEAFF
clone size: NA; V gene: TRBV4-1; D gene: NA; J gene: TRBJ1-2; CDR3 DNA: TGCGCCAGCAGCCAAGACCCAGGCCCTAACTATGGCTACACCTTC; CDR3 protein: CASSQDPGPNYGYTF
clone size: NA; V gene: TRBV7-2; D gene: NA; J gene: TRBJ2-7; CDR3 DNA: TGTGCCAGCAGCCCGCAGCATAGGACAGAATCCTACGAGCAGTACTTC; CDR3 protein: CASSPQHRTESYEQYF
clone size: NA; V gene: TRBV7-9; D gene: NA; J gene: TRBJ1-1; CDR3 DNA: TGTGCCAGCAGGTCTCAGGACACCTCGGCTGAAGCTTTCTTT; CDR3 protein: CASRSQDTSAEAFF
clone size: NA; V gene: TRBV5-1; D gene: NA; J gene: TRBJ2-7; CDR3 DNA: TGCGCCAGCAGCTCCGGACAGCCTATCCTCTACGAGCAGTACTTC; CDR3 protein: CASSSGQPILYEQYF
clone size: few; V gene: TRBV21-1; D gene: NA; J gene: TRBJ1-2; CDR3 DNA: TGTGCCAGCAGCTCCCAAACGAGGGGACACGCTAAAGGCTACACCTTC; CDR3 protein: CASSSQTRGHAKGYTF
clone size: NA; V gene: TRBV28; D gene: NA; J gene: TRBJ1-1; CDR3 DNA: TGTGCCAGCAGTCTCGGGGACACTGAAGCTTTCTTT; CDR3 protein: CASSLGDTEAFF
clone size: once; V gene: TRBV3-1/TRBV3-2; D gene: NA; J gene: TRBJ2-1; CDR3 DNA: TGTGCCAGCAGCCTCCTCACGGGCAGGGCCGCCAACAATGAGCAGTTCTTC; CDR3 protein: CASSLLTGRAANNEQFF
clone size: NA; V gene: TRBV7-9; D gene: TRBD1; J gene: TRBJ1-2; CDR3 DNA: TGTGCCAGCAGCCCAGGGACAGGGGGATTAGATGGCTACACCTTC; CDR3 protein: CASSPGTGGLDGYTF
clone size: NA; V gene: TRBV19; D gene: NA; J gene: TRBJ1-5; CDR3 DNA: TGTGCCAGTAGTATCGGGGGAATTCAGCCCCAGCATTTT; CDR3 protein: CASSIGGIQPQHF
clone size: NA; V gene: TRBV12-3/TRBV12-4; D gene: NA; J gene: TRBJ1-5; CDR3 DNA: TGTGCCAGCAGGGGAGAGCCCAATCAGCCCCAGCATTTT; CDR3 protein: CASRGEPNQPQHF
clone size: once; V gene: TRBV28; D gene: TRBD1; J gene: TRBJ1-2; CDR3 DNA: TGTGCCAGCAGCCCCGTGGGACAGAACTATGGCTACACCTTC; CDR3 protein: CASSPVGQNYGYTF
clone size: NA; V gene: TRBV29-1; D gene: TRBD2; J gene: TRBJ2-4; CDR3 DNA: TGCAGCGCCGTGGGGGGGACCGGGTACGCCAAAAACATTCAGTACTTC; CDR3 protein: CSAVGGTGYAKNIQYF
clone size: NA; V gene: TRBV19; D gene: NA; J gene: TRBJ2-1; CDR3 DNA: TGTGCCAGTAGTTATAGCCAGACCTCCTACAATGAGCAGTTCTTC; CDR3 protein: CASSYSQTSYNEQFF
clone size: NA; V gene: TRBV19; D gene: NA; J gene: TRBJ1-5; CDR3 DNA: TGTGCCAGTAGTATGCTTTTTGAGGATTGGGGAGGCAATCAGCCCCAGCATTTT; CDR3 protein: CASSMLFEDWGGNQPQHF
clone size: NA; V gene: TRBV4-1; D gene: TRBD2; J gene: TRBJ2-7; CDR3 DNA: TGCGCCAGCAGCCAAGGGAGCGGGGGAGATTACGAGCAGTACTTC; CDR3 protein: CASSQGSGGDYEQYF
clone size: NA; V gene: TRBV3-1/TRBV3-2; D gene: NA; J gene: TRBJ2-1; CDR3 DNA: TGTGCCAGCAGCCAAGAGTATCGTATTTTCAATGAGCAGTTCTTC; CDR3 protein: CASSQEYRIFNEQFF
clone size: once; V gene: TRBV7-9; D gene: NA; J gene: TRBJ1-5; CDR3 DNA: TGTGCCAGCGGGGGGGCCGGTCAGCCCCAGCATTTT; CDR3 protein: CASGGAGQPQHF
clone size: NA; V gene: TRBV3-1/TRBV3-2; D gene: TRBD2; J gene: TRBJ2-1; CDR3 DNA: TGTGCCAGCAGCCTAATGTTTTCGGGGGGGCCCTACAATGAGCAGTTCTTC; CDR3 protein: CASSLMFSGGPYNEQFF
clone size: NA; V gene: TRBV29-1; D gene: TRBD1; J gene: TRBJ2-1; CDR3 DNA: TGCAGCGGTGACAGGGGATCCTACAATGAGCAGTTCTTC; CDR3 protein: CSGDRGSYNEQFF
clone size: NA; V gene: TRBV2; D gene: NA; J gene: TRBJ1-2; CDR3 DNA: TGTGCCAGCAGTTTGACAACCCTCGGCAACTATGGCTACACCTTC; CDR3 protein: CASSLTTLGNYGYTF
clone size: NA; V gene: TRBV29-1; D gene: NA; J gene: TRBJ1-2; CDR3 DNA: TGCAGCGCCCTCCTTCAGGGTACGGATGGCTACACCTTC; CDR3 protein: CSALLQGTDGYTF
clone size: NA; V gene: TRBV30; D gene: TRBD2; J gene: TRBJ2-1; CDR3 DNA: TGTGCCTGGAGTGGTGTAGCGGGGAGCTACAATGAGCAGTTCTTC; CDR3 protein: CAWSGVAGSYNEQFF
clone size: NA; V gene: TRBV24-1; D gene: TRBD1; J gene: TRBJ1-5; CDR3 DNA: TGTGCCACCAGTGAAGAGACAGGGACTCAGCCCCAGCATTTT; CDR3 protein: CATSEETGTQPQHF
clone size: once; V gene: TRBV30; D gene: NA; J gene: TRBJ1-2; CDR3 DNA: TGTGCCTGGAGGCAGAGGACATCCTATGGCTACACCTTC; CDR3 protein: CAWRQRTSYGYTF
clone size: NA; V gene: TRBV19; D gene: NA; J gene: TRBJ1-1; CDR3 DNA: TGTGCCAGTAGTCATTTTGGTGGAGGGAATACTGAAGCTTTCTTT; CDR3 protein: CASSHFGGGNTEAFF
clone size: NA; V gene: TRBV7-3; D gene: NA; J gene: TRBJ2-3; CDR3 DNA: TGTGCCAGCAGCCAGGGGGGCCGAGTAGATACGCAGTATTTT; CDR3 protein: CASSQGGRVDTQYF
clone size: NA; V gene: TRBV5-4; D gene: TRBD2; J gene: TRBJ2-1; CDR3 DNA: TGTGCCAGCAGCTTGGGGACTAGCGTCGATGAGCAGTTCTTC; CDR3 protein: CASSLGTSVDEQFF
clone size: NA; V gene: TRBV6-6; D gene: NA; J gene: TRBJ2-2; CDR3 DNA: TGTGCCAGCAGTCAACCGGGGACACGTAGAAACACCGGGGAGCTGTTTTTT; CDR3 protein: CASSQPGTRRNTGELFF
clone size: NA; V gene: TRBV15; D gene: NA; J gene: TRBJ1-5; CDR3 DNA: TGTGCCACCAGCAGACTCTACAAACAGGGTTCCAATCAGCCCCAGCATTTT; CDR3 protein: CATSRLYKQGSNQPQHF
clone size: NA; V gene: TRBV28; D gene: TRBD1; J gene: TRBJ1-2; CDR3 DNA: TGTGCCAGCAGTGTCCCCTCACAGGGGAACTATGGCTACACCTTC; CDR3 protein: CASSVPSQGNYGYTF
clone size: NA; V gene: TRBV9; D gene: NA; J gene: TRBJ2-5; CDR3 DNA: TGTGCCAGCAGCGTAGGTCTAAGCTCGGGAGAGACCCAGTACTTC; CDR3 protein: CASSVGLSSGETQYF